This T cell receptor beta chain was documented in a study of T-cell reconstitution after alpha-beta-depleted transplantation in children. Molecular barcoding with unique molecular identifiers was used for the TCRbeta library. TCRdb re-called the PCR reads through MiXCR, storing one row per CDR3 protein. The profile shows under 300,000 distinct CDR3 sequences, roughly 10% of them singletons. This clonotype has ten or more counts. Its antigen is unknown. Study-level points and caveats: Surviving recipient T cells and thymic progenitors underlay high day-60 TCRbeta diversity in some patients. From newly produced T cells came most of the T-cell counts and diversity one year after transplant. Approximately two months post-transplant, alpha-beta T cells reportedly originated from several hundred expanded graft clones.

The CDR3 length is 16 residues. V was cut by 0 bases and J by 1 base, with 12 bases left in between. Looked up from germline, CDR1 is LGHNA and CDR2 is YSLEER. The sequence came from a male patient between 2 and 10 years old who had a stem cell transplant for chronic granulomatous disease, so the T cells may come from the graft donor. V is TRBV4-3 and J is TRBJ1-2; no clear D. The material was peripheral blood, obtained 180 days after TCRalphabeta/CD19-depleted stem cell transplant. The DNA of the CDR3 is TGCGCCAGCAGCCAAGATACTCGTACGGTTAACTATGGCTACACCTTC. This sequence encodes CASSQDTRTVNYGYTF.